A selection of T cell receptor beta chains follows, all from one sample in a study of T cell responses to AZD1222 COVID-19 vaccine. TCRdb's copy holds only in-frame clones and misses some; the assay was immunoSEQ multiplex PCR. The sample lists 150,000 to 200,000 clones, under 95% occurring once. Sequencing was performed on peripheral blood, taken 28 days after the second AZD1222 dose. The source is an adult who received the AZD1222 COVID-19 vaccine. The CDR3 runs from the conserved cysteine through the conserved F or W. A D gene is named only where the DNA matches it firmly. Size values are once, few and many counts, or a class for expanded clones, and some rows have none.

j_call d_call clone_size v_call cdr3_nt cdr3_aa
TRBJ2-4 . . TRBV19 TGTGCCAGTAGTATTTTCGGGACCTTAGCCAAAAACATTCAGTACTTC CASSIFGTLAKNIQYF
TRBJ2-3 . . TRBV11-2 TGTGCCAGCAGCCAAAGTAAGATTTCAGATACGCAGTATTTT CASSQSKISDTQYF
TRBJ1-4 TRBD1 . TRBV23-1 TGCGCCAGCAGTCGGACAGGGGATGAAAAACTGTTTTTT CASSRTGDEKLFF
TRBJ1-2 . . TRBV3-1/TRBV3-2 TGTGCCAGCAGCCCCTCCCCCGGGGCTATAAACTATGGCTACACCTTC CASSPSPGAINYGYTF
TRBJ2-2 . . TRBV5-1 TGCGCCAGCAGCTTGGCCGGGGGCCCCGGCACCGGGGAGCTGTTTTTT CASSLAGGPGTGELFF
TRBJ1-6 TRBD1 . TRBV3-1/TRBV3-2 TGTGCCAGCAGCCAATTATCTGGACAGGGCCCCTATAATTCACCCCTCCACTTT CASSQLSGQGPYNSPLHF
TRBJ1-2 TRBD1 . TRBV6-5 TGTGCCAGCAGTTACGACAGGGTTGCCTATGGCTACACCTTC CASSYDRVAYGYTF
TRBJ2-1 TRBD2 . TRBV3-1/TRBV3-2 TGTGCCAGCAGCCAAGATCTGAACGGGGGGACCGTAAATGAGCAGTTCTTC CASSQDLNGGTVNEQFF
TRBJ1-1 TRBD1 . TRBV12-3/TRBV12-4 TGTGCCAGCAGTCCCACAGGGGAGCGAAGAGCTTTCTTT CASSPTGERRAFF
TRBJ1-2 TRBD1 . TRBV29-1 TGCAGCGTTCCGGGACAGGCGAACTATGGCTACACCTTC CSVPGQANYGYTF
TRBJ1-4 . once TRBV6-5 TGTGCCAGCAGCCCGGACAGTTGGAATGAAAAACTGTTTTTT CASSPDSWNEKLFF
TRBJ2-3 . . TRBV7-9 TGTGCCAGCAGGGTCGGCCGCACAGATACGCAGTATTTT CASRVGRTDTQYF
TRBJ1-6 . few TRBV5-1 TGCGCCAGCAGCCCCACGGGGCGGGATAATTCACCCCTCCACTTT CASSPTGRDNSPLHF
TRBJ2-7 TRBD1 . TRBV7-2 TGTGCCAGCAGCTACAGCCCGGGACAGGGAGGCGAGCAGTACTTC CASSYSPGQGGEQYF
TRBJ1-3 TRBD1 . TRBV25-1 TGTGCCAGCAGGGACCGGGACAGACCAGGAAACACCATATATTTT CASRDRDRPGNTIYF
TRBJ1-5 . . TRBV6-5 TGTGCCAGCAGTTACTCGAGCGGCAATCAGCCCCAGCATTTT CASSYSSGNQPQHF
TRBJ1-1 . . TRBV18 TGTGCCAGCTCACCAACCAAGAACACTGAAGCTTTCTTT CASSPTKNTEAFF
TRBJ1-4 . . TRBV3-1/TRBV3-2 TGTGCCAGCAGCCAAGCCGTAGCCATCGGGACACGGAGTGAAAAACTGTTTTTT CASSQAVAIGTRSEKLFF
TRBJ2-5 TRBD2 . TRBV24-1 TGTGCCACCAGCGTACTAGCGGGGGCAGAGACCCAGTACTTC CATSVLAGAETQYF
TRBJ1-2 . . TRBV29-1 TGCAGCGTTGAAAGCCCGGACTCCGCTAGGGGCTACACCTTC CSVESPDSARGYTF
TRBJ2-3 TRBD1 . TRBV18 TGTGCCAGCTCACCACAGGGGGCTCAGGGAGATACGCAGTATTTT CASSPQGAQGDTQYF
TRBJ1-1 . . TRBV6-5 TGTGCCAGCAGTTACTCGCGGGGGGGCACTGAAGCTTTCTTT CASSYSRGGTEAFF
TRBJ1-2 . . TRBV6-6 TGTGCCAGCAGTTACTCGATCGAGTATGGCTACACCTTC CASSYSIEYGYTF
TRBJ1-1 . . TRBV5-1 TGCGCCAGCAGCTTGGTATCCGGCGCGGACACTGAAGCTTTCTTT CASSLVSGADTEAFF
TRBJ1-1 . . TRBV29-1 TGCAGCGGAGTTTCCATGAACACTGAAGCTTTCTTT CSGVSMNTEAFF
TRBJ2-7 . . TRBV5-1 TGCGCCAGCAGCCGGACCGTCGCCTACGAGCAGTACTTC CASSRTVAYEQYF
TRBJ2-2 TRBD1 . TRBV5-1 TGCGCCAGCAGCTTGATATACAGGGGGCGTGGCGGGGAGCTGTTTTTT CASSLIYRGRGGELFF
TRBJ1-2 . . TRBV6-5 TGTGCCAGCAGTCAGGGGCAGACAGTAAACTATGGCTACACCTTC CASSQGQTVNYGYTF
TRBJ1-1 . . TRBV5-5 TGTGCCAGCAGCCCCCGGGGTGGGAACACTGAAGCTTTCTTT CASSPRGGNTEAFF
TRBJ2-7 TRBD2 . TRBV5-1 TGCGCCAGCAGCTGGGTAGGACTAGCGGGGGCGCGCCGTAGGGACGAGCAGTACTTC CASSWVGLAGARRRDEQYF
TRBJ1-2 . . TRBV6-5 TGTGCCAGCAGTTACGGGTATCACCAAGGGTATGGCTACACCTTC CASSYGYHQGYGYTF
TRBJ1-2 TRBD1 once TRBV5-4 TGTGCCAGCAGCGCGGGACAGCGGGACTATGGCTACACCTTC CASSAGQRDYGYTF
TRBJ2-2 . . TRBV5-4 TGTGCCAGCAGCTTGGGAATCGGGGAGCTGTTTTTT CASSLGIGELFF
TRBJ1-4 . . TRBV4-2 TGTGCCAGCAGCCAAGATCTTGGATTAACTAATGAAAAACTGTTTTTT CASSQDLGLTNEKLFF
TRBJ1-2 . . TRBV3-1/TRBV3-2 TGTGCCAGCAGCCAAAGCCCTAATGGCTACACCTTC CASSQSPNGYTF
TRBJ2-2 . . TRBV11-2 TGTGCCAGCAGCCCCACACAGGGTGCCGGGGAGCTGTTTTTT CASSPTQGAGELFF
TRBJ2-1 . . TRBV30 TGTGCCTGGAGAGAGGGGGTTGGGTTCCCACATGAGCAGTTCTTC CAWREGVGFPHEQFF
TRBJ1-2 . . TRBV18 TGTGCCAGCTCACCACCGGAAGCAGCCTATGGCTACACCTTC CASSPPEAAYGYTF
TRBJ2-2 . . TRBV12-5 TGTGCTAGTGGGTCCGGGCCCAACACCGGGGAGCTGTTTTTT CASGSGPNTGELFF
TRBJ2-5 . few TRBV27 TGTGCCAGCAGTTTACGCAGGGGCGAACGGGAGACCCAGTACTTC CASSLRRGERETQYF
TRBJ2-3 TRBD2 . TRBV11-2 TGTGCCAGCAGCTTACTAGCGGGGGGAACAGATACGCAGTATTTT CASSLLAGGTDTQYF
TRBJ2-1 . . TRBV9 TGTGCCAGCAGCGTAGCCAGGGTATCCTACAATGAGCAGTTCTTC CASSVARVSYNEQFF
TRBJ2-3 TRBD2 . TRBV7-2 TGTGCCAGCAGCTCTAGGACTAGTCCCTCCTTGGGTACGCAGTATTTT CASSSRTSPSLGTQYF
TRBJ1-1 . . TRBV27 TGTGCCAGCAGCCCAAGTGGCGGCACTGAAGCTTTCTTT CASSPSGGTEAFF
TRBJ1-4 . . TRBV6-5 TGTGCCAGCGGGGGGTTGGATGAAAAACTGTTTTTT CASGGLDEKLFF
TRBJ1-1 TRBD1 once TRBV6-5 TGTGCCACCTCCGGGACAGGGATCAACACTGAAGCTTTCTTT CATSGTGINTEAFF
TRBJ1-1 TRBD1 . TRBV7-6 TGTGCCAGCAGCTTATTCGATAAGAGTAGACAGGGGGCACGTACTTTCTTT CASSLFDKSRQGARTFF
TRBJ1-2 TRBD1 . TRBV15 TGTGCCACCAAGGTGGGGACAGGGGGAACCTATGGCTACACCTTC CATKVGTGGTYGYTF
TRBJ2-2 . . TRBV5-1 TGCGCCAGCAGCCCGCTAGGCTCCGGGGAGCTGTTTTTT CASSPLGSGELFF
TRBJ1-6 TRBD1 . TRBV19 TGTGCCAGTAGTATCCTAGGGACAGAAAATTCACCCCTCCACTTT CASSILGTENSPLHF
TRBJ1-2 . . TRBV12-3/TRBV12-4 TGTGCCAGCGTCCGCAAGGATGGCTACACCTTC CASVRKDGYTF
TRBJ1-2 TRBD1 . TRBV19 TGTGCCAGCTCAAGACAGGGATTAGCTAACTATGGCTACACCTTC CASSRQGLANYGYTF
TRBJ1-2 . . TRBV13 TGTGCCAGCAGAAAAATGGGGGTCAGGTATGGCTACACCTTC CASRKMGVRYGYTF
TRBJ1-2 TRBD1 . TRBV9 TGTGCCAGCAGCGCTACTACAGGGGGCTATGGCTACACCTTC CASSATTGGYGYTF
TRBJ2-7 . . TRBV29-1 TGCAGCTTTAGTAGGGGGACCGAGCAGTACTTC CSFSRGTEQYF
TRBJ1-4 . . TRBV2 TGTGCCAGTGCCCGGGGGGAAGCTAATGAAAAACTGTTTTTT CASARGEANEKLFF
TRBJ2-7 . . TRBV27 TGTGCCAGCAGTCCCTTCGGGGGTCCCTACGAGCAGTACTTC CASSPFGGPYEQYF
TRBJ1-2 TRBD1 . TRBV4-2 TGTGCCAGCAGCCAGGATGACAGGGGCCCAAACTATGGCTACACCTTC CASSQDDRGPNYGYTF
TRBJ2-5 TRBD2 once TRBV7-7 TGTGCTAGCAGCCCCGGGCCGGGGGGGCCCAGTGGGGGGATCCAGTACTTC CASSPGPGGPSGGIQYF